The 32 T cell receptor beta chains given below trace back to one sample, sequenced in a study of vaccination and CD4 T cells after COVID-19 (dated by TCRdb to between 2021 and 2023). The antigens of these receptors remain unknown. The treatment or condition label, read with the paper, signifies: approximately 10-day PBMC culture with coronavirus spike peptide pools or control peptides (ViraFEST assay). The protocol used for the library was PCR. Instrument on record: Illumina iSeq 100. At the Johns Hopkins FTIC core, DNA from the cultured CD4+ T cells underwent TCR sequencing with the Oncomine TCR Beta short-read assay. TCRdb took the public reads, trimmed them with fastp at Q25, ran MiXCR for clone calling and kept in-frame beta chains. CDR3 protein sequences are deduplicated, and each keeps its most common genes and DNA. The sample has about 17,000 distinct CDR3 sequences on record, around 53% of them singletons. The ten most abundant clones make up approximately 10% of the sample.

Source material: CD4+ T cells from blood, cultured in vitro. The receptors were gathered from a human donor who had recovered from COVID-19.

This clonotype was counted only a few times. CDR3 DNA sequence: TGCGCCAGCAGCGGGGTCGGAGTCACCGGGGAGCTGTTTTTT. Its protein is CASSGVGVTGELFF. This sequence joins TRBV10-1 and TRBJ2-2, with D possibly TRBD2 on 5 matching bases. Trimming took off 6 bases at V and 4 bases at J, with 12 bases between the two ends. The germline V gene has CDR1 WNHNN and CDR2 SYGVQD (reference sequence). The CDR3 has 14 residues.

The J gene is TRBJ1-5, the V gene TRBV19, with D hard to call. From germline, CDR1 is LNHDA and CDR2 SQIVND (reference sequence). The length of the CDR3 is 16 residues. The V end was cut by 7 bases, the J end by 3 bases, with 19 bases between. DNA of the CDR3: TGTGCCAGTACCCTGGGAAGGGAATTGGACAATCAGCCCCAGCATTTT. It is translated as CASTLGRELDNQPQHF. Full variable domain (rest looked up from reference TRBV19 and TRBJ1-5): DGGITQSPKYLFRKEGQNVTLSCEQNLNHDAMYWYRQDPGQGLRLIYYSQIVNDFQKGDIAEGYSVSREKKESFPLTVTSAQKNPTAFYLCASTLGRELDNQPQHFGDGTRLSIL.

The chain joins TRBV30 to TRBJ1-2; a weak D match, TRBD1 (6 bases). The CDR3 loop spans 13 amino acids. In germline, CDR1 is GTSNPN, CDR2 SVGIG (reference sequence). Trimming took off 8 bases at V and 1 base at J, with 14 bases between the two ends. The CDR3 DNA is TGTGCCGCCTCACAGGGTGGTAACTATGGCTACACCTTC. As protein: CAASQGGNYGYTF. Full variable domain (outside the CDR3, taken from reference TRBV30 and TRBJ1-2): SQTIHQWPATLVQPVGSPLSLECTVEGTSNPNLYWYRQAAGRGLQLLFYSVGIGQISSEVPQNLSASRPQDRQFILSSKKLLLSDSGFYLCAASQGGNYGYTFGSGTRLTVV.

The rearrangement joins TRBV24-1 to TRBJ2-5; D remains unclear. V was trimmed by 4 bases and J by 6 bases, leaving 17 bases between them. CDR1 is KGHDR, CDR2 SFDVKD, per germline. The CDR3 totals 15 residues. CDR3 DNA: TGTGCCACCAGTGAAAACTCTGAAAATATGAAGACCCAGTACTTC. Residues: CATSENSENMKTQYF.

The chain uses TRBV6-5 and TRBJ1-5; no reliable D call. In germline, CDR1 is MNHEY, CDR2 SVGAGI. The CDR3 runs to 15 residues. V lost 0 bases and J lost 1, with 7 bases in between. CDR3 residues: CASSYSILSNQPQHF. Written as DNA, the CDR3 is TGTGCCAGCAGTTACTCGATTTTAAGCAATCAGCCCCAGCATTTT.

The V gene is TRBV6-2 or TRBV6-3, the J gene TRBJ1-2; 9 bases line up with TRBD1. The CDR3 covers 12 residues. After removal of 5 bases from V and 7 bases from J, the junction contained 2 bases not matched to a gene. Germline V lookup: CDR1 MNHEY, CDR2 SVGEGT. CDR3 coding DNA: TGTGCCAGCAGTAAGACAGGGGGTGGCTACACCTTC. This codes for CASSKTGGGYTF.

The chain combines TRBV30 with TRBJ1-2; D may be TRBD1 (6 bases). The length of the CDR3 is 13 residues. V lost 2 bases, J lost 2 bases, and 9 bases lay in between. Germline-derived CDR1 and CDR2 are GTSNPN and SVGIG (reference sequence). This CDR3 reads CAWSPTGNYGYTF. CDR3 DNA: TGTGCCTGGAGTCCTACAGGGAACTATGGCTACACCTTC.

This clonotype occurred a few times. V gene TRBV7-3 combines with J gene TRBJ1-5; 9 bases align to TRBD1. The CDR3 has 15 residues. Germline assignment: CDR1 SGHTA and CDR2 FQGTGA. Losses at the gene ends were 1 base for V and 5 bases for J; bases not matched to a gene: 3. The CDR3 nucleotides read TGTGCCAGCAGCTTAAATGGGGACAGGGATCAGCCCCAGCATTTT. It specifies CASSLNGDRDQPQHF.

The rearrangement links TRBV7-3 to TRBJ1-6; 8 bases are shared with TRBD1. This CDR3 is built from 15 residues. Trimming cost V 4 bases and J 6 bases; bases outside gene matches: 5. Germline CDR1 and CDR2: SGHTA and FQGTGA. CDR3 loop: CASSSGTGSNSPLHF. For the CDR3, the DNA is TGTGCCAGCAGCTCAGGGACAGGCTCTAATTCACCCCTCCACTTT.

The genes are TRBV21-1 and TRBJ1-4; the tabulated D call, TRBD1, remains unverified against the DNA. TRBV21-1 counts as a pseudogene. The CDR3 is 17 residues long. As DNA, the CDR3 is TGTGCCAGCAGCAAGAAGGCCCCGGGACAGTGTAATGAAAAACTGTTTTTT. It is translated as CASSKKAPGQCNEKLFF.

The chain combines TRBV19 with TRBJ1-2; D is ambiguous. Germline V gene data show CDR1 as LNHDA and CDR2 as SQIVND (reference sequence). Trimming took off 5 bases at V and 4 bases at J, with 11 bases between the two ends. The CDR3 extends over 13 amino acids. For the CDR3, the DNA is TGTGCCAGTAGTGGGCGGGGTTCCTATGGCTACACCTTC. Translating it yields CASSGRGSYGYTF.

The chain links TRBV12-3 or TRBV12-4 to TRBJ1-1; D is ambiguous. Trimming took 6 bases from V and 1 from J, leaving 9 bases between them. The CDR3 runs 13 residues. The CDR3 protein is CASRRTGNTEAFF. The CDR3 nucleotides read TGTGCCAGCAGACGGACTGGGAACACTGAAGCTTTCTTT.

The chain recombines TRBV20-1 with TRBJ1-5, with D possibly TRBD1 on 5 matching bases. This CDR3 spans 14 amino acids. From germline, CDR1 is DFQATT and CDR2 SNEGSKA (reference sequence). V gave up 5 bases and J gave up 6 bases, with 17 bases separating them. In DNA, the CDR3 is TGCAGTGCTCCCGGGACCCACGAGGGTCAGCCCCAGCATTTT. Its protein is CSAPGTHEGQPQHF.

This clonotype was seen once. V usage is TRBV24-1 and J usage is TRBJ2-5; D might be TRBD1 or TRBD2, each matching 5 bases. Germline values: CDR1 KGHDR, CDR2 SFDVKD. Trimming took off 8 bases at V and 2 bases at J, with 20 bases between the two ends. The CDR3 spans 16 residues. CDR3 sequence: CATNGARGHPQETQYF. The CDR3, as DNA: TGTGCCACCAACGGGGCCAGAGGACACCCTCAAGAGACCCAGTACTTC.

V is TRBV29-1 and J is TRBJ2-3; D gene unclear. V was pared by 1 base and J by 2 bases, with 10 bases between. This CDR3 spans 14 amino acids. Germline lookup yields CDR1 SQVTM and CDR2 ANQGSEA. CDR3 DNA sequence: TGCAGCGTTGAAGGTGGAAAGAACACAGATACGCAGTATTTT. Protein product: CSVEGGKNTDTQYF.

The CDR3 region is CASSPGQGPHTQYF. CDR3 nucleotides: TGTGCCAGCTCACCCGGACAGGGGCCCCATACGCAGTATTTT. This rearrangement joins TRBV18 to TRBJ2-3, with 9 bases identical to TRBD1. Trimming cost V 3 bases and J 7 bases; bases outside gene matches: 5. The CDR3 loop spans 14 amino acids. In germline, CDR1 is KGHSH, CDR2 LQKENI.

This clonotype was observed a handful of times. The chain links TRBV7-2 to TRBJ1-2; TRBD1 aligns across 8 bases. The CDR3 is 14 amino acids. The V and J ends lost 4 bases and 5 bases, in that order; junction bases with no gene match: 6. The germline gives CDR1 SGHTA, CDR2 FQGNSA. The DNA for the CDR3 is TGTGCCAGCAGCTCCAGGGGGCGCGATTATGGCTACACCTTC. Amino acid sequence: CASSSRGRDYGYTF.

The chain links TRBV2 to TRBJ1-2, with D maybe TRBD1 (5 bases). Germline values: CDR1 SNHLY, CDR2 FYNNEI. The V end lost 0 bases, the J end lost 6 bases, and 11 bases lay between the germline ends. This CDR3 spans 14 amino acids. The CDR3 region has the DNA TGTGCCAGCAGTGAAGCGCGGGGGACGAATGGCTACACCTTC. This sequence encodes CASSEARGTNGYTF.

V gene TRBV7-2 combines with J gene TRBJ1-6; D is undetermined. Germline CDR1 is SGHTA and CDR2 is FQGNSA. CDR3 size: 13 residues. V shed 5 bases and J shed 8 bases, with 10 bases lying between them. CDR3 nucleotides: TGTGCCAGCAGCCCCGCCCTCGATTCACCCCTCCACTTT. This sequence encodes CASSPALDSPLHF. The entire variable domain, with the rest obtained from reference TRBV7-2 and TRBJ1-6, is as follows: GAGVSQSPSNKVTEKGKDVELRCDPISGHTALYWYRQSLGQGLEFLIYFQGNSAPDKSGLPSDRFSAERTGGSVSTLTIQRTQQEDSAVYLCASSPALDSPLHFGNGTRLTVT.

The chain links TRBV28 to TRBJ1-4; D remains unclear. The CDR3 runs 14 residues. Per the germline V gene, CDR1 is MDHEN and CDR2 is SYDVKM. Trimming removed 2 bases from V and 14 bases from J, with 18 bases in between. This CDR3 reads CASSLAPHEGGLFF. The CDR3 DNA sequence: TGTGCCAGCAGTTTAGCCCCCCATGAGGGAGGGCTGTTTTTT.

This clonotype was detected only a few times. This sequence joins TRBV20-1 and TRBJ1-1, with D hard to call. Deletions cut 0 bases from V and 1 base from J, with 6 bases between. Germline V CDR1 and CDR2: DFQATT, SNEGSKA (reference sequence). The CDR3 length is 13 residues. The CDR3 DNA reads as TGCAGTGCTAGAGATCCAGGGAACACTGAAGCTTTCTTT. Amino acids: CSARDPGNTEAFF.

The chain uses TRBV6-1 and TRBJ2-5; D ambiguous. Germline V CDR1 and CDR2: MNHNS, SASEGT. The CDR3 runs 12 residues. The V end lost 7 bases, the J end lost 5 bases, and 11 bases lay between the germline ends. The CDR3 is CASTILGETQYF. The CDR3 DNA sequence: TGTGCCAGCACAATCCTGGGGGAGACCCAGTACTTC.

V is TRBV2 and J is TRBJ1-5, with TRBD1 matching 9 bases. Germline lookup yields CDR1 SNHLY and CDR2 FYNNEI. Trimming at V came to 8 bases and at J to 6 bases, leaving 5 bases not matched to a gene. CDR3 length: 13 amino acids. The CDR3 region is CASGGQGSQPQHF. DNA of the CDR3: TGTGCCAGCGGGGGACAGGGAAGTCAGCCCCAGCATTTT.

This chain connects TRBV2 to TRBJ1-2; D gene ambiguous. CDR1 and CDR2 from the germline V gene are SNHLY and FYNNEI. V lost 7 bases and J 5 bases, leaving 20 bases between the germline ends. CDR3 size: 15 residues. As DNA, the CDR3 is TGTGCCAGCAACCCCGGTGGGGAGGCATGGTATGGCTACACCTTC. It encodes CASNPGGEAWYGYTF.

This sequence joins TRBV7-9 and TRBJ1-6; D call uncertain. The V end was cut by 5 bases, the J end by 8 bases, with 16 bases between. The germline V gene has CDR1 SEHNR and CDR2 FQNEAQ (reference sequence). CDR3 length: 15 residues. As DNA, the CDR3 is TGTGCCAGCAGCACCTCGGCAGTTCGCGATTCACCCCTCCACTTT. Its protein product is CASSTSAVRDSPLHF.

The chain links TRBV27 to TRBJ1-2, with no clear D. The germline V gene encodes CDR1 MNHEY and CDR2 SMNVEV (reference sequence). The ends were cut back, 4 bases at V and 3 bases at J, with 12 bases in the middle. The CDR3 has 14 residues. Here the CDR3 reads CASSSPAFHYGYTF. CDR3 nucleotides: TGTGCCAGCAGTTCCCCAGCCTTTCACTATGGCTACACCTTC.

The chain links TRBV20-1 to TRBJ2-3; weak D call: TRBD2 (5 bases). CDR3 length equals 13 residues. The germline V and J ends were trimmed by 7 bases and 2 bases, with 13 bases remaining between them. Germline V gene sequence: CDR1 DFQATT, CDR2 SNEGSKA (reference sequence). The CDR3 is CSVADSATDTQYF. The CDR3 bases are TGCAGTGTTGCGGACTCAGCCACAGATACGCAGTATTTT.

This chain uses TRBV6-2 or TRBV6-3 with TRBJ1-5; D perhaps matches TRBD1 (5 bases). The CDR3 has 12 residues. Germline V gene data show CDR1 as MNHEY and CDR2 as SVGEGT. V lost 4 bases to trimming and J lost 6 bases, with 7 bases between them. Written as DNA, the CDR3 is TGTGCCAGCAGTTGGGGGAGTCAGCCCCAGCATTTT. It codes for CASSWGSQPQHF.

The V gene is TRBV9, the J gene TRBJ1-2; D ambiguous. The CDR3 length is 15 residues. The V end lost 0 bases, the J end lost 10 bases, and 19 bases lay between the germline ends. Germline CDR1 SGDLS, CDR2 YYNGEE. Here the CDR3 DNA reads TGTGCCAGCAGCGTAGAAGGGCAGAATAATGTCGTCTACACCTTC. It is translated as CASSVEGQNNVVYTF.

The chain recombines TRBV27 with TRBJ2-2; D gene unclear. Trimming shortened V by 0 bases and J by 6 bases, and 8 bases separated the two germline ends. The V gene's germline CDR1 is MNHEY and CDR2 SMNVEV (reference sequence). The CDR3 runs 14 residues. CDR3 loop: CASSLSIKAGELFF. CDR3 coding DNA: TGTGCCAGCAGTTTATCGATAAAGGCCGGGGAGCTGTTTTTT.

The V gene is TRBV25-1, the J gene TRBJ1-5, with D possibly TRBD1 on 5 matching bases. Trimming took 5 bases from V and 0 from J, leaving 5 bases between them. This CDR3 is 13 amino acids long. CDR1 and CDR2 from the germline V gene are MGHDK and SYGVNS. The CDR3 DNA sequence: TGTGCCAGCAGTCAGGGTAGCAATCAGCCCCAGCATTTT. This sequence encodes CASSQGSNQPQHF. Based on the CDR3 plus reference TRBV25-1 and TRBJ1-5, the full variable domain is EADIYQTPRYLVIGTGKKITLECSQTMGHDKMYWYQQDPGMELHLIHYSYGVNSTEKGDLSSESTVSRIRTEHFPLTLESARPSHTSQYLCASSQGSNQPQHFGDGTRLSIL.

The rearrangement links TRBV29-1 to TRBJ2-2, with D unresolved. CDR1 and CDR2 from the germline V gene are SQVTM and ANQGSEA. The CDR3 extends over 14 amino acids. The V end was cut by 4 bases, the J end by 3 bases, with 12 bases between. The CDR3 bases are TGCAGCGTTGGAGGTCTCCAATACACCGGGGAGCTGTTTTTT. Translated: CSVGGLQYTGELFF.